The following is a T cell receptor beta chain sequence with its context. The data originate from a study of long-term antiretroviral therapy in people with HIV. Version v3.0 of the immunoSEQ assay was performed at survey level. The method was immunoSEQ multiplex PCR; TCRdb's version includes in-frame clones alone and lacks a portion of them. Among approximately 22,000 clones, around 84% were seen once, and the ten largest hold 3.4%. The CDR3 totals 12 residues. The V end lost 1 base, the J end lost 0 bases, and 3 bases lay between the germline ends. Per the germline V gene, CDR1 is GTSNPN and CDR2 is SVGIG (reference sequence).

This chain joins TRBV30 and TRBJ1-2, with D unclear. The receptor was isolated from a woman aged 45 to 65 with HIV. Sequenced material: unsorted PBMCs, taken 1.9 years after starting antiretroviral therapy. Here the CDR3 reads CAWSGPNYGYTF. The DNA of the CDR3 is TGTGCCTGGAGTGGGCCTAACTATGGCTACACCTTC.